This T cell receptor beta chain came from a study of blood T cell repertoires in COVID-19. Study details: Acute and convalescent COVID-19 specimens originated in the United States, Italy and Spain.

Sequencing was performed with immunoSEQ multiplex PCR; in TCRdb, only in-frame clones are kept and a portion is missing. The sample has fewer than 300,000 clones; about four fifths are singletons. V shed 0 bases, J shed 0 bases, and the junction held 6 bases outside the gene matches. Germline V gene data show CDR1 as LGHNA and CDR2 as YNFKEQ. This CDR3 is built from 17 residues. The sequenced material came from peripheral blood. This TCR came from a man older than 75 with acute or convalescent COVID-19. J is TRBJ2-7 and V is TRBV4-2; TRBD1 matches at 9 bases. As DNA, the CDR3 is TGTGCCAGCAGCCAAGATAAAGGACAGGGGAGCTCCTACGAGCAGTACTTC. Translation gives CASSQDKGQGSSYEQYF.